Presented here are 20 T cell receptor beta chains from one specimen sequenced in a study of cytomegalovirus exposure and HLA in healthy donors. Amplification used 60 Vbeta primers and 13 Jbeta primers. Clones were sequenced by immunoSEQ multiplex PCR, and TCRdb holds only the in-frame ones, with some missing. This sample has some 120,000 clones, with approximately 80% found just once. The sequenced sample consisted of PBMCs. The receptors were sampled from a male donor in good health and CMV-seropositive.

This clone has more than one count but fewer than ten. The V and J genes are TRBV9 and TRBJ2-3, with 9 bases identical to TRBD2. The germline V gene has CDR1 SGDLS and CDR2 YYNGEE. V lost 0 bases to trimming and J lost 0 bases; unmatched junction nucleotides: 11. CDR3 length: 19 residues. This CDR3 is CASSVEEGLARTSTDTQYF. CDR3 in DNA: TGTGCCAGCAGCGTAGAAGAGGGACTAGCACGCACTAGCACAGATACGCAGTATTTT.

J is TRBJ1-2 and V is TRBV10-3; D is unresolved. V was shortened by 2 bases and J by 4 bases, with 8 bases between the two germline ends. Germline V gives CDR1 ENHRY, CDR2 SYGVKD. This CDR3 has 13 amino acids. The chain's CDR3 is CAISEVQSYGYTF. The CDR3 nucleotides read TGTGCCATCAGTGAGGTACAGAGCTATGGCTACACCTTC.

V usage is TRBV27 and J usage is TRBJ1-1, with unresolved D. The CDR3 runs to 16 residues. The germline V gene has CDR1 MNHEY and CDR2 SMNVEV (reference sequence). Deletions cut 4 bases from V and 1 base from J, with 16 bases between. CDR3 bases: TGTGCCAGCAGTTCCCCAATCCTAAGTCAGAACACTGAAGCTTTCTTT. Residues: CASSSPILSQNTEAFF.

Concerning this clone: The junction differs from germline at one of its ends, possibly a read error. V usage is TRBV7-9 and J usage is TRBJ1-1; 7 bases fit TRBD1. The CDR3 sequence is 18 residues long. Looked up from germline, CDR1 is SEHNR and CDR2 is FQNEAQ (reference sequence). The CDR3 DNA reads TGTTCCAGCAGCTTAACCCCTATCGGGAGGGGGCGGAACACTGAAGCTTTCTTT. It yields the protein CSSSLTPIGRGRNTEAFF.

The rearrangement uses TRBV7-3 and TRBJ2-6; D not certain. The germline V and J ends were trimmed by 1 base and 0 bases, with 7 bases remaining between them. The CDR3 totals 16 residues. Germline V gene lookup returns CDR1 SGHTA and CDR2 FQGTGA. The CDR3, as DNA: TGTGCCAGCAGCTTAATGCCGCGCTCTGGGGCCAACGTCCTGACTTTC. Its protein is CASSLMPRSGANVLTF.

The count of this clone is one. The V and J genes are TRBV19 and TRBJ1-1, with no clear D. V was pared by 2 bases and J by 2 bases, with 6 bases between. This CDR3 spans 13 amino acids. Looked up from germline, CDR1 is LNHDA and CDR2 is SQIVND (reference sequence). The CDR3 sequence is CASSISSNTEAFF. For the CDR3, the DNA is TGTGCCAGTAGTATATCGAGTAACACTGAAGCTTTCTTT. The full variable domain, its missing parts supplied by reference TRBV19 and TRBJ1-1, is DGGITQSPKYLFRKEGQNVTLSCEQNLNHDAMYWYRQDPGQGLRLIYYSQIVNDFQKGDIAEGYSVSREKKESFPLTVTSAQKNPTAFYLCASSISSNTEAFFGQGTRLTVV.

By frequency in the sample, this clone is medium-sized. CDR3 in DNA: TGCGCCAGCAGTCATTCCTCGAATCAGCCCCAGCATTTT. It encodes CASSHSSNQPQHF. The chain uses TRBV23-1 and TRBJ1-5; D is uncertain. TRBV23-1 is an ORF; its function is uncertain. The CDR3 consists of 13 residues. Trimming removed 3 bases from V and 4 bases from J, with 7 bases in between.

The chain employs TRBV6-1 and TRBJ1-5, with TRBD1 matching 9 bases. The CDR3 is 13 amino acids. Trimming removed 8 bases from V and 5 bases from J; junction bases left unmatched: 4. Germline lookup yields CDR1 MNHNS and CDR2 SASEGT. Here the CDR3 reads CASSGQGDQPQHF. The CDR3 DNA reads TGTGCCAGCTCGGGACAGGGAGATCAGCCCCAGCATTTT.

This clone turned up a few times. The chain joins TRBV18 to TRBJ2-1, with 10 bases fitting TRBD1. Trimming removed 3 bases from V and 7 bases from J; junction bases left unmatched: 6. The CDR3 has 15 amino acids. The germline gives CDR1 KGHSH, CDR2 LQKENI. CDR3 DNA sequence: TGTGCCAGCTCACCTGACAGGGGGCGGCTAAATGAGCAGTTCTTC. This sequence encodes CASSPDRGRLNEQFF.

The chain has TRBV30 and TRBJ2-7; a weak D match, TRBD2 (6 bases). With 3 bases removed from V and 7 bases from J, the gap between germline ends came to 13 bases. Germline assignment: CDR1 GTSNPN and CDR2 SVGIG (reference sequence). CDR3 size: 12 residues. CDR3 nucleotide sequence: TGTGCCTGGAGGACGACTAGACGGGAGCAGTACTTC. Amino acid sequence: CAWRTTRREQYF. Using reference TRBV30 and TRBJ2-7 for the parts outside the CDR3, the full variable domain is SQTIHQWPATLVQPVGSPLSLECTVEGTSNPNLYWYRQAAGRGLQLLFYSVGIGQISSEVPQNLSASRPQDRQFILSSKKLLLSDSGFYLCAWRTTRREQYFGPGTRLTVT.

This sequence joins TRBV11-2 and TRBJ2-5; D is uncertain. Trimming took 5 bases from V and 5 from J, leaving 6 bases between them. The CDR3 sequence is 11 residues long. Germline V gene sequence: CDR1 SGHAT, CDR2 FQNNGV. The CDR3 loop reads CASSRSETQYF. DNA for the CDR3: TGTGCCAGCAGCCGTAGTGAGACCCAGTACTTC. Full variable domain (rest looked up from reference TRBV11-2 and TRBJ2-5): EAGVAQSPRYKIIEKRQSVAFWCNPISGHATLYWYQQILGQGPKLLIQFQNNGVVDDSQLPKDRFSAERLKGVDSTLKIQPAKLEDSAVYLCASSRSETQYFGPGTRLLVL.

The chain couples TRBV7-3 to TRBJ2-1; 11 bases agree with TRBD2. The J segment lost 8 bases and the V segment lost 5 bases, leaving 8 bases of the junction unmatched. This CDR3 contains 15 residues. Germline values: CDR1 SGHTA, CDR2 FQGTGA. The CDR3 nucleotides read TGTGCCAGCAGCACTACTAGCGGGAGTTCCCATGAGCAGTTCTTC. Its protein is CASSTTSGSSHEQFF.

The chain couples TRBV5-4 to TRBJ2-5, with D maybe TRBD1 (6 bases). Trimming shortened V by 5 bases and J by 2 bases, and 10 bases separated the two germline ends. This CDR3 comprises 13 residues. The germline gives CDR1 SGHNT, CDR2 YYREEE (reference sequence). The chain's CDR3 is CASSYQGQETQYF. The CDR3, as DNA: TGTGCCAGCAGTTATCAGGGGCAAGAGACCCAGTACTTC.

The chain is built from TRBV11-2 and TRBJ2-3; TRBD1 matches at 7 bases. In germline, CDR1 is SGHAT, CDR2 FQNNGV. V shed 3 bases and J 2 bases; nucleotides not matched to a gene: 5. The CDR3 has 15 amino acids. CDR3 loop: CASSLTGIHTDTQYF. DNA of the CDR3: TGTGCCAGCAGCTTGACAGGGATTCACACAGATACGCAGTATTTT.

This sequence joins TRBV28 and TRBJ1-5; D possibly corresponds to TRBD1 (5 bases). Per the germline V gene, CDR1 is MDHEN and CDR2 is SYDVKM. CDR3 length: 17 residues. V was clipped by 4 bases and J by 5 bases, with 21 bases between them. The CDR3 sequence: CASSSRIQIGAHQPQHF. DNA of the CDR3: TGTGCCAGCAGTTCGCGGATCCAAATTGGGGCTCATCAGCCCCAGCATTTT.

Concerning this clone: At one boundary the junction diverges from the germline segment, which might be a read error. The CDR3 DNA follows: TGTGCCGGCAGTCACAAGGAAGGGGTAACTGAAGCTTTCTTT. The encoded protein is CAGSHKEGVTEAFF. The chain combines TRBV7-8 with TRBJ1-1; D is perhaps TRBD1 (5 bases). CDR1 and CDR2 from the germline V gene are SGHVS and FQNEAQ. This CDR3 contains 14 residues.

The rearrangement joins TRBV27 to TRBJ2-1; TRBD2 agrees at 13 bases. V lost 7 bases and J lost 10; bases outside the gene matches: 10. Germline V gene data show CDR1 as MNHEY and CDR2 as SMNVEV (reference sequence). The length of the CDR3 is 15 residues. The CDR3 reads CASNLGTSGMGEQFF. CDR3 in DNA: TGTGCCAGCAATCTCGGGACTAGCGGGATGGGAGAGCAGTTCTTC.

V usage is TRBV11-2 and J usage is TRBJ1-3; D remains ambiguous. Looked up from germline, CDR1 is SGHAT and CDR2 is FQNNGV. The CDR3 extends over 16 amino acids. Between the trimmed V and J ends, which lost 2 bases and 7 bases, there was a span of 18 bases. The CDR3 loop reads CASSLSPELFINTIYF. In DNA, the CDR3 is TGTGCCAGCAGCTTATCCCCGGAGTTGTTCATCAACACCATATATTTT.

The rearrangement uses TRBV19 and TRBJ2-7; TRBD2 might be the D (5 bases). Per the germline V gene, CDR1 is LNHDA and CDR2 is SQIVND (reference sequence). CDR3 length: 16 amino acids. V was cut by 9 bases and J by 0 bases, with 21 bases left in between. The CDR3 sequence: CASRGSAIIPSYEQYF. The CDR3 DNA is TGTGCCAGCCGGGGTAGCGCCATAATCCCCTCCTACGAGCAGTACTTC.

This rearrangement joins TRBV6-1 to TRBJ1-1; unclear D gene. Trimming stripped 2 bases from V and 10 bases from J, with 11 bases between. The CDR3 covers 12 residues. CDR1 and CDR2 (germline): MNHNS, SASEGT. CDR3 nucleotide sequence: TGTGCCAGCAGTGAAAGGAGGATACGAGCTTTCTTT. Translating gives CASSERRIRAFF.